The sample holds a few counts of the clone carrying this TCR beta chain. The antigen is not known. What was sequenced were expressed TCRB transcripts, since all of the isolated RNA had been reverse transcribed. TCRdb keeps only in-frame clones here, not all; method: immunoSEQ multiplex PCR. The sample has 200,000 to 300,000 clones; about 25% are singletons. A sort by CD45RO/CCR7/CD25/CD127/CD95/CD27 yielded CD4+ naive, central memory, regulatory and stem cell-like memory cells. Germline values: CDR1 KGHSH, CDR2 LQKENI. Between the trimmed V and J ends, which lost 8 bases and 10 bases, there was a span of 14 bases. The CDR3 has 11 amino acids. The data were obtained in a study of beta chain features in type 1 diabetes. The overall study: Across the samples, some 99 million sorted cells were examined in total.

Points from the study as a whole: Among patients, naive, central memory and Treg TCRB repertoires appeared more similar than among healthy donors. Cells with high TCR expression could be over-represented by cDNA sequencing.

Sequencing was done on a sample of central memory CD4+ T cells from blood. The receptor comes from a man younger than 45 in good health. The V gene is TRBV18, the J gene TRBJ1-1, with D possibly TRBD1 on 5 matching bases. This chain's CDR3 is CASAGDLSAFF. The CDR3 DNA sequence: TGTGCCAGCGCTGGGGACTTGTCAGCTTTCTTT. The variable domain in full, completed from reference TRBV18 and TRBJ1-1, reads NAGVMQNPRHLVRRRGQEARLRCSPMKGHSHVYWYRQLPEEGLKFMVYLQKENIIDESGMPKERFSAEFPKEGPSILRIQQVVRGDSAAYFCASAGDLSAFFGQGTRLTVV.